This entry is about one T cell receptor (beta chain). The sample comes from a study of blood T cell repertoires in COVID-19. Trimming cost V 5 bases and J 5 bases, with 18 bases left between them. The germline V gene has CDR1 SGHAT and CDR2 FQNNGV. The CDR3 covers 15 residues. Assay used: immunoSEQ multiplex PCR; TCRdb lists only in-frame clones, some missing. The sample has 120,000 or so clones, roughly 80% seen once. The source of this sequence is a man aged 55-75 years with acute or convalescent COVID-19. Specimen: peripheral blood. The chain combines TRBV11-2 with TRBJ2-5; D uncertain. The CDR3 sequence is CASSLEHSSAETQYF. The CDR3 DNA sequence: TGTGCCAGCAGCCTGGAACATAGCAGCGCTGAGACCCAGTACTTC.